This T cell receptor (beta chain) was obtained from a study of blood T cell repertoires in COVID-19. For the study at large: Acute-phase and convalescent COVID-19 samples originated in the United States, Italy and Spain. Sources were T cells, B-cell-depleted T cells, or PBMCs; the material itself was cDNA or gDNA.

In the study's own analysis: Nucleated cell counts were estimated from reference gene primer amplification. Here immunoSEQ multiplex PCR was the method, and the copy in TCRdb shows in-frame clones only, minus some. The DNA was the basis for D and trimming; V, J and clone size are from that table. In the table there are roughly 20,000 clones, about four fifths of which are singletons. Trimming pared 5 bases from V and 6 bases from J, leaving 7 bases between. In germline, CDR1 is MNHEY, CDR2 SVGEGT. This CDR3 is built from 11 residues. This receptor was identified in a human donor in a cohort sampled during active COVID-19. Sequencing used peripheral blood. This chain uses TRBV6-2 or TRBV6-3 with TRBJ1-2, with D possibly matching TRBD1 (5 bases). The CDR3: CASSLRDGYTF. The DNA for the CDR3 is TGTGCCAGCAGTCTCAGGGATGGCTACACCTTC.